This T cell receptor beta chain was found in a study of CD8 T cells in Susac syndrome. The sequenced target, TCR beta, came from blood CD8+ and CD4+ T cells. As controls, healthy donors matched for age and sex were used. The authors reverse transcribed roughly 0.5 to 1 ug RNA with random hexamers. TCR beta CDR3 was amplified by immunoSEQ covering 54 Vbeta and 13 Jbeta. One entry per CDR3 protein, called by TCRdb with MiXCR from the immunoSEQ multiplex PCR reads. Among more than 95,000 distinct CDR3 sequences listed, around 94% were seen once. CDR1 is GTSNPN, CDR2 SVGIG, per germline (reference sequence). The CDR3 is made up of 14 amino acids. The germline V and J ends were trimmed by 0 bases and 4 bases, with 10 bases remaining between them.

V gene TRBV30 combines with J gene TRBJ1-5, with TRBD1 as a possible D gene (6 bases). This receptor was taken from a human donor in good health. What was sequenced was CD4+ T cells from PBMCs. CDR3 sequence: CAWSVTGANQPQHF. The CDR3 nucleotides are TGTGCCTGGAGTGTCACGGGGGCGAATCAGCCCCAGCATTTT.